The 26 T cell receptor beta chains listed next were all sequenced from one sample in a study of T cell responses to AZD1222 COVID-19 vaccine. The protocol was immunoSEQ multiplex PCR, while the TCRdb copy is restricted to in-frame clones and leaves out a portion. The sample has roughly 120,000 clones; 90% to 95% are singletons. Source: peripheral blood, taken on day 0 of AZD1222 vaccination. These receptors all come from an adult in good health.

The chain links TRBV27 to TRBJ2-7, with 8 nucleotides matching TRBD2. V trimming: 3 bases; J trimming: 4 bases; junction bases outside the gene matches: 14. Germline V gene lookup returns CDR1 MNHEY and CDR2 SMNVEV (reference sequence). The CDR3 sequence is 17 residues long. CDR3 protein: CASSLVQAGALGYEQYF. The DNA of the CDR3 is TGTGCCAGCAGTTTGGTACAAGCGGGAGCCCTTGGGTACGAGCAGTACTTC.

V usage is TRBV3-1 (or the pseudogene TRBV3-2) and J usage is TRBJ2-5; TRBD2 matches 9 bases. The CDR3 has 15 amino acids. V shed 4 bases and J 3 bases; nucleotides not matched to a gene: 6. Germline V CDR1 and CDR2: LGHDT, YNNKEL (reference sequence). The CDR3 DNA reads TGTGCCAGCAGCCCAAAGCGGGGGGTAGAAGAGACCCAGTACTTC. This gives the protein CASSPKRGVEETQYF.

The chain has TRBV28 and TRBJ2-7; TRBD2 matches at 8 bases. Germline V CDR1 and CDR2: MDHEN, SYDVKM. The trim removed 5 bases at V and 2 bases at J, leaving 5 bases unmatched. The CDR3 sequence is 14 residues long. The CDR3 DNA reads TGTGCCAGCAGTATACTAGCGGAAACCTACGAGCAGTACTTC. This encodes CASSILAETYEQYF.

V is TRBV9 and J is TRBJ1-6; no clear D gene. This CDR3 has 14 amino acids. V was cut by 0 bases and J by 7 bases, with 8 bases left in between. Germline V lookup: CDR1 SGDLS, CDR2 YYNGEE. The CDR3 nucleotides read TGTGCCAGCAGCGTAGCTCTCGAAAATTCACCCCTCCACTTT. Its translation is CASSVALENSPLHF.

The rearrangement joins TRBV5-1 to TRBJ1-3, with no clear D. This CDR3 region has 15 residues. Trimming removed 0 bases from V and 2 bases from J, with 9 bases in between. The germline V gene encodes CDR1 SGHRS and CDR2 YFSETQ. CDR3 sequence reads: CASSLEVGTGNTIYF. The CDR3 DNA is TGCGCCAGCAGCTTGGAAGTAGGCACTGGAAACACCATATATTTT. Full variable domain (missing parts from reference TRBV5-1 and TRBJ1-3): KAGVTQTPRYLIKTRGQQVTLSCSPISGHRSVSWYQQTPGQGLQFLFEYFSETQRNKGNFPGRFSGRQFSNSRSEMNVSTLELGDSALYLCASSLEVGTGNTIYFGEGSWLTVV.

The chain employs TRBV4-2 and TRBJ1-1; D is ambiguous. Trimming left V 0 bases short and J 2 bases short, with 13 bases between. CDR3 size: 16 residues. CDR1 LGHNA and CDR2 YNFKEQ come from the germline V gene. CDR3 amino acids: CASSQEEAGFNTEAFF. The CDR3 DNA is TGTGCCAGCAGCCAAGAGGAGGCCGGGTTCAACACTGAAGCTTTCTTT.

The chain uses TRBV27 and TRBJ1-3; 12 bases align to TRBD1. V was clipped by 5 bases and J by 7 bases; unmatched bases: 6. Germline V gene lookup returns CDR1 MNHEY and CDR2 SMNVEV (reference sequence). CDR3 length: 15 residues. Here the CDR3 DNA reads TGTGCCAGCAGTGCGGGACAGGGGGCGGGTAACACCATATATTTT. Translated: CASSAGQGAGNTIYF.

This rearrangement joins TRBV5-1 to TRBJ2-5, with 8 bases fitting TRBD1. Germline trimming cut 0 bases from V and 5 bases from J; bases unmatched to any gene: 9. Per the germline V gene, CDR1 is SGHRS and CDR2 is YFSETQ. The CDR3 consists of 16 residues. The CDR3 coding sequence is TGCGCCAGCAGCTTGGGGACAGGGATTATTGCGGAGACCCAGTACTTC. It yields the protein CASSLGTGIIAETQYF.

The chain uses TRBV2 and TRBJ2-2; no firm D call. The CDR3 covers 17 residues. V shed 7 bases and J shed 6 bases, with 24 bases lying between them. The germline V gene has CDR1 SNHLY and CDR2 FYNNEI. For the CDR3, the DNA is TGTGCCAGCACCCCCCTGGACGGGCCCCCTTGGCCCGGGGAGCTGTTTTTT. Its protein is CASTPLDGPPWPGELFF.

This rearrangement joins TRBV11-3 to TRBJ2-1; D remains ambiguous. Trimming took off 4 bases at V and 8 bases at J, with 6 bases between the two ends. The CDR3 contains 11 residues. Looked up from germline, CDR1 is SGHNT and CDR2 is YENEEA. CDR3 sequence: CASSSAHEQFF. The CDR3 nucleotides read TGTGCCAGCAGCTCCGCGCATGAGCAGTTCTTC. The entire variable domain, with the rest obtained from reference TRBV11-3 and TRBJ2-1, is as follows: EAGVVQSPRYKIIEKKQPVAFWCNPISGHNTLYWYLQNLGQGPELLIRYENEEAVDDSQLPKDRFSAERLKGVDSTLKIQPAELGDSAVYLCASSSAHEQFFGPGTRLTVL.

J is TRBJ2-2 and V is TRBV9, with TRBD2 identical over 8 bases. Trimming at V came to 3 bases and at J to 5 bases, leaving 9 bases not matched to a gene. The CDR3 runs 16 residues. The germline CDR1 and CDR2 sequences are SGDLS and YYNGEE. The CDR3 nucleotides are TGTGCCAGCAGCGACCCAGCGGGAGTAGCGACCGGGGAGCTGTTTTTT. Amino acid sequence: CASSDPAGVATGELFF.

The chain combines TRBV10-3 with TRBJ2-2; D gene uncertain. Between the trimmed V and J ends, which lost 5 bases and 6 bases, there was a span of 7 bases. Germline assignment: CDR1 ENHRY and CDR2 SYGVKD. CDR3 length equals 12 residues. CDR3 loop: CAISPRPGELFF. The CDR3 DNA follows: TGTGCCATCAGTCCCAGACCCGGGGAGCTGTTTTTT.

The chain employs TRBV6-5 and TRBJ2-1, with D perhaps being TRBD1 or TRBD2 (5 bases each). The CDR3 runs 13 residues. Trimming took off 6 bases at V and 9 bases at J, with 15 bases between the two ends. The V gene's germline CDR1 is MNHEY and CDR2 SVGAGI. The CDR3 region has the DNA TGTGCCAGCAGCGGGACCTATGGGGGTGAGCAGTTCTTC. Translated, it gives CASSGTYGGEQFF.

The genes are TRBV19 and TRBJ2-7; D is uncertain. The CDR3 contains 13 residues. Germline CDR1 LNHDA, CDR2 SQIVND (reference sequence). Trimming removed 1 base at V and 2 bases at J, with 6 bases between. The CDR3: CASSIAAPYEQYF. The CDR3, as DNA: TGTGCCAGTAGTATAGCGGCGCCCTACGAGCAGTACTTC.

This chain links TRBV3-1 (or the pseudogene TRBV3-2) with TRBJ2-5; 7 bases fit TRBD2. CDR3 length: 15 residues. Germline trimming cut 3 bases from V and 4 bases from J; bases unmatched to any gene: 8. Germline V CDR1 and CDR2: LGHDT, YNNKEL (reference sequence). The DNA for the CDR3 is TGTGCCAGCAGCCAGAACCCGGGGGGTCGAGAGACCCAGTACTTC. As protein: CASSQNPGGRETQYF.

The chain joins TRBV12-3 or TRBV12-4 to TRBJ2-7, with TRBD1 identical over 7 bases. V trimming: 6 bases; J trimming: 4 bases; junction bases outside the gene matches: 6. This CDR3 has 13 residues. In DNA, the CDR3 is TGTGCCAGCAGGCGACAGGGTGGTTACGAGCAGTACTTC. Encoded protein: CASRRQGGYEQYF.

The J gene is TRBJ1-5, the V gene TRBV7-8; D call uncertain. Trimming took 3 bases from V and 7 from J, leaving 13 bases between them. Per the germline V gene, CDR1 is SGHVS and CDR2 is FQNEAQ. The CDR3 loop spans 14 amino acids. The CDR3 DNA is TGTGCCAGCAGCTTCGAGAGAACGGGGCAGCCCCAGCATTTT. Its translation is CASSFERTGQPQHF.

This CDR3 is CASSGNRGLAFF. The CDR3 nucleotides are TGTGCCAGCAGCGGAAATCGGGGGTTGGCTTTCTTT. The chain is built from TRBV7-2 and TRBJ1-1, with D perhaps TRBD1 (5 bases). CDR3 length: 12 amino acids. V was pared by 5 bases and J by 11 bases, with 15 bases between. Germline CDR1 is SGHTA and CDR2 is FQGNSA.

Only one count was recorded for this clone. The chain links TRBV19 to TRBJ1-2; 7 bases match TRBD1. Per the germline V gene, CDR1 is LNHDA and CDR2 is SQIVND (reference sequence). The junction had 18 bases not matched to a gene; V was cut back by 8 bases and J by 3 bases. This CDR3 contains 17 residues. CDR3 coding DNA: TGTGCCAGTGTTCCCTCTCAGGGGGGCAGGAGGGACTATGGCTACACCTTC. It encodes CASVPSQGGRRDYGYTF.

The chain employs TRBV6-5 and TRBJ1-3; no reliable D call. The CDR3 is made up of 14 amino acids. Trimming stripped 6 bases from V and 0 bases from J, with 9 bases between. CDR1 and CDR2 from the germline V gene are MNHEY and SVGAGI. This CDR3 is CASRRLSSGNTIYF. CDR3 DNA sequence: TGTGCCAGCAGAAGATTGAGCTCTGGAAACACCATATATTTT.

This chain uses TRBV7-3 with TRBJ2-2; D gene uncertain. V gave up 5 bases and J gave up 6 bases, with 7 bases separating them. This CDR3 spans 12 amino acids. The germline V gene encodes CDR1 SGHTA and CDR2 FQGTGA. The DNA of the CDR3 is TGTGCCAGCAGCCAAGCTCCCGGGGAGCTGTTTTTT. Translation: CASSQAPGELFF.

This chain links TRBV28 with TRBJ1-5; 7 bases align to TRBD1. From germline, CDR1 is MDHEN and CDR2 SYDVKM. CDR3 size: 16 residues. Trimming cost V 5 bases and J 0 bases; bases outside gene matches: 7. For the CDR3, the DNA is TGTGCCAGCAGTCGGATAGGGGGCTCTAGCAATCAGCCCCAGCATTTT. Amino acids: CASSRIGGSSNQPQHF.

The CDR3 DNA reads as TGTGCCAGCAGCCAAGCGGGAACAGGGTATGGCTACACCTTC. Its protein is CASSQAGTGYGYTF. This chain connects TRBV3-1 (or the pseudogene TRBV3-2) to TRBJ1-2, with D perhaps TRBD1 (6 bases). This CDR3 region has 14 residues. Trimming took off 1 base at V and 5 bases at J, with 11 bases between the two ends. Germline V gives CDR1 LGHDT, CDR2 YNNKEL (reference sequence).

The chain combines TRBV5-1 with TRBJ2-7; D may be TRBD1 (6 bases). Trimming removed 2 bases at V and 5 bases at J, with 26 bases between. The CDR3 has 18 amino acids. CDR1 is SGHRS, CDR2 YFSETQ, per germline. The CDR3 region has the DNA TGCGCCAGCAGCTTAAATTCCGGGACATTTTCGGGGTCAAACGAGCAGTACTTC. It encodes CASSLNSGTFSGSNEQYF.

The chain links TRBV11-2 to TRBJ2-7; D is possibly TRBD1 (6 bases). The CDR3 is 13 residues long. Trimming left V 4 bases short and J 5 bases short, with 12 bases between. Germline values: CDR1 SGHAT, CDR2 FQNNGV. CDR3 in DNA: TGTGCCAGCAGCTCCACAGGGTTGCACGAGCAGTACTTC. It translates to CASSSTGLHEQYF.

This sequence joins TRBV12-3 or TRBV12-4 and TRBJ2-1; 7 bases align to TRBD2. J lost 8 bases, V lost 5 bases, and 6 bases had no gene match. The CDR3 has 13 amino acids. The CDR3 sequence: CASSPAGVDEQFF. CDR3 DNA: TGTGCCAGCAGTCCCGCGGGAGTGGATGAGCAGTTCTTC.